These T cell receptor beta chains were read from a single sample in a study of CD8+ T cells in alopecia areata. Clones were read by immunoSEQ multiplex PCR, and TCRdb kept only the in-frame ones, dropping some. The profile shows about 210,000 clones, under 70% of them singletons. The sequences come from CD4+ T cells sorted from blood, collected at week 4, from a patient treated with tofacitinib. The receptors here all came from a human donor with alopecia areata. CDR3s include the opening cysteine and the closing phenylalanine or tryptophan. Some rows mark clone size as missing; the rest say once, few, many or name a class of expanded clone.

TRBJ1-6 | NA | TRBV4-3 | CASSQGLRYNSPLHF
TRBJ1-5 | NA | TRBV19 | CASSIWGQDLNQPQHF
TRBJ1-5 | NA | TRBV19 | CASRDFRGNQPQHF
TRBJ2-7 | NA | TRBV6-5 | CASSYSGQGRTYEQYF
TRBJ1-2 | NA | TRBV28 | CASRADYYGYTF
TRBJ2-2 | NA | TRBV2 | CASSGLPGDTGELFF
TRBJ2-1 | NA | TRBV27 | CASRKGQLGNEQFF
TRBJ2-2 | NA | TRBV5-4 | CASSSQGANTGELFF
TRBJ1-1 | NA | TRBV4-3 | CASSQEGTANTEAFF
TRBJ2-3 | once | TRBV7-2 | CASNPGRAGDTQYF
TRBJ2-7 | NA | TRBV4-1 | CASSQERGGGLGEQYF
TRBJ2-2 | NA | TRBV5-6 | CASSLPGGNTGELFF
TRBJ1-1 | NA | TRBV30 | CAWSGHPGGNTEAFF
TRBJ2-5 | NA | TRBV5-1 | CASSLAGGSQETQYF
TRBJ2-7 | NA | TRBV18 | CASSSRGASYEQYF
TRBJ2-7 | NA | TRBV30 | CAWMQGRVHEQYF
TRBJ1-1 | few | TRBV2 | CASSLGGRNTEAFF
TRBJ2-7 | NA | TRBV7-7 | CARSLSASYEQYF
TRBJ1-1 | NA | TRBV5-1 | CASSVEVNTEAFF
TRBJ2-1 | NA | TRBV2 | CASSITVGSYNEQFF
TRBJ2-7 | NA | TRBV7-2 | CASSSRDGYEQYF
TRBJ1-2 | NA | TRBV14 | CASSQEETSNYGYTF
TRBJ2-7 | many | TRBV5-4 | CASSKDTSFYEQYF
TRBJ2-7 | NA | TRBV4-1 | CASSQTEGYEQYF
TRBJ2-5 | NA | TRBV6-5 | CASRPRETQYF
TRBJ2-1 | NA | TRBV25-1 | CASSESSGGAYNEQFF
TRBJ2-2 | NA | TRBV7-7 | CASSLAVGGELFF
TRBJ2-5 | NA | TRBV7-2 | CASSFPAGAQYF
TRBJ1-6 | few | TRBV6-5 | CASSWADRGNSPLHF
TRBJ2-7 | NA | TRBV27 | CASRPPAPYEQYF
TRBJ2-3 | NA | TRBV29-1 | CSVEEAQPQGGQYF